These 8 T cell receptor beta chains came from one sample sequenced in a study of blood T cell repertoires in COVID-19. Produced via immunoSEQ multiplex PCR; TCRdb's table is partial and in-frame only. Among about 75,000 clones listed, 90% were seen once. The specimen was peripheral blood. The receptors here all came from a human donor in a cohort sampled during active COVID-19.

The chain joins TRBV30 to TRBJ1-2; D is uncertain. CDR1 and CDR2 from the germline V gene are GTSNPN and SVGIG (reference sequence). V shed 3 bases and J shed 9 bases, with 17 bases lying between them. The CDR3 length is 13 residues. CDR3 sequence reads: CAWRQLGFRRYTF. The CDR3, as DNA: TGTGCCTGGAGACAACTAGGGTTCCGACGCTACACCTTC. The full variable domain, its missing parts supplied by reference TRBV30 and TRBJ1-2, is SQTIHQWPATLVQPVGSPLSLECTVEGTSNPNLYWYRQAAGRGLQLLFYSVGIGQISSEVPQNLSASRPQDRQFILSSKKLLLSDSGFYLCAWRQLGFRRYTFGSGTRLTVV.

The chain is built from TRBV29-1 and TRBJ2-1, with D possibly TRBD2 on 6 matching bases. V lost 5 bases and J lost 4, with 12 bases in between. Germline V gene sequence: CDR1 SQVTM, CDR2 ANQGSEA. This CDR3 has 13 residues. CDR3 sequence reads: CSVTSRDYNEQFF. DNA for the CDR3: TGCAGCGTTACTAGCAGAGATTACAATGAGCAGTTCTTC.

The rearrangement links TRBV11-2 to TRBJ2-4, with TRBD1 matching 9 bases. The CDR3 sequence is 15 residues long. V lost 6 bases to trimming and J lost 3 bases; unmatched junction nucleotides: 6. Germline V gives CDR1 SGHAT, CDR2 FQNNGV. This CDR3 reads CASSTGGAGKNIQYF. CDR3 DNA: TGTGCCAGCAGTACAGGGGGCGCGGGCAAAAACATTCAGTACTTC.

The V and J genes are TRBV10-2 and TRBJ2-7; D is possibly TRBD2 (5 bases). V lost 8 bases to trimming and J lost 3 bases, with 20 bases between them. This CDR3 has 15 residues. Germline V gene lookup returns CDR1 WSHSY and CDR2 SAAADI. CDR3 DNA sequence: TGCGCCAGCGAGGGCTTGAGCCTCGGAAACTACGAGCAGTACTTC. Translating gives CASEGLSLGNYEQYF.

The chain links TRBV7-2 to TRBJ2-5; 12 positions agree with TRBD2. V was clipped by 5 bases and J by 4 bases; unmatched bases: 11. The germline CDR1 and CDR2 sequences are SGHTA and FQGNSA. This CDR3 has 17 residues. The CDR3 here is CASSIASGGVTGETQYF. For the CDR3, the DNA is TGTGCCAGCAGCATCGCTAGCGGGGGGGTGACAGGAGAGACCCAGTACTTC.

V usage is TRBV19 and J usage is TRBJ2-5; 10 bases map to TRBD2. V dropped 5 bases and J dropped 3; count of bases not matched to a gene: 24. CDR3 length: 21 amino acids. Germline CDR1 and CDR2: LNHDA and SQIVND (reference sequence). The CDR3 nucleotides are TGTGCCAGTAGTCCTATACTCCCGTCCGATCCCGGGACTAGCGCGGAAGAGACCCAGTACTTC. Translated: CASSPILPSDPGTSAEETQYF.

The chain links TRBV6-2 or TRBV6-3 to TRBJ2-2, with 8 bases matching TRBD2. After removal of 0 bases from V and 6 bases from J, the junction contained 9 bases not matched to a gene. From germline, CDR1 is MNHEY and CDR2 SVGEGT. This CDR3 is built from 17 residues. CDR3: CASSYSVLAGRPGELFF. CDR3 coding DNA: TGTGCCAGCAGTTACTCGGTGCTAGCGGGTCGGCCCGGGGAGCTGTTTTTT.

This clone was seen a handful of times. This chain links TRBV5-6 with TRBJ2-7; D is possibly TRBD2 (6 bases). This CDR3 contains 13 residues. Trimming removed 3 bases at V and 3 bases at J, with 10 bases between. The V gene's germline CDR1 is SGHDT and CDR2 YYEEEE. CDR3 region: CASSYTGSYEQYF. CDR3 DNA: TGTGCCAGCAGCTACACCGGGAGCTACGAGCAGTACTTC.